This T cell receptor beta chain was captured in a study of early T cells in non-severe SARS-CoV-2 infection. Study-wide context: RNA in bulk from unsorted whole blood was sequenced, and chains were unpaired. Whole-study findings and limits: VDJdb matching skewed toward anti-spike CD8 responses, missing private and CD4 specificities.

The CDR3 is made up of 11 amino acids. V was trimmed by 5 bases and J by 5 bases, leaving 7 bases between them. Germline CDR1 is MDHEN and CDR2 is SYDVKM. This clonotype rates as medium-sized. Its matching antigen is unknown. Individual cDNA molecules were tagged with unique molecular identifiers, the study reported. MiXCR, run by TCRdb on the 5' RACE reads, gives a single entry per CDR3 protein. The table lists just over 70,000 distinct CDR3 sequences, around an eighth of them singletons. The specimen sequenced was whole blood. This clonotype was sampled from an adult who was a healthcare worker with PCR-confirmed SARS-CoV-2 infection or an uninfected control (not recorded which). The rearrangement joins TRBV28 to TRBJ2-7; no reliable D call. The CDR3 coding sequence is TGTGCCAGCAGTCCGGCCCACGAGCAGTACTTC. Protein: CASSPAHEQYF.